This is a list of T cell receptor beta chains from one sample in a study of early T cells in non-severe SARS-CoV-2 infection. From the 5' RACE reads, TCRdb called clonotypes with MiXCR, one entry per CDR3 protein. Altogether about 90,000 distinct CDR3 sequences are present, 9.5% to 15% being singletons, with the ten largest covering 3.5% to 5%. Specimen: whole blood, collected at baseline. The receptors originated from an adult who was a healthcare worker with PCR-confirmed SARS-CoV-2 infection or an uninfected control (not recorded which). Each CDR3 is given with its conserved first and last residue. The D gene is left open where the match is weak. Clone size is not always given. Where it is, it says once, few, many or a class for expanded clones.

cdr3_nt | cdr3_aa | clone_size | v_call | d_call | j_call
TGTGCCAGCTCCAGAGCCACAGGGGATAACTATGGCTACACCTTC | CASSRATGDNYGYTF | many | TRBV18 | TRBD1 | TRBJ1-2
TGTGCCAGCAGTGGCTGGCAGCCTAATTCACCCCTCCACTTT | CASSGWQPNSPLHF | . | TRBV21-1 | . | TRBJ1-6
TGTGCCAGCATGGGGCAGGGGCCCTCGCCCCAGCATTTT | CASMGQGPSPQHF | . | TRBV27 | . | TRBJ1-5
TGTGCCAGCAGCTTAGGGGATCCAGCGGGAGGGAGGAATGAGCAGTTCTTC | CASSLGDPAGGRNEQFF | . | TRBV7-8 | TRBD2 | TRBJ2-1
TGTGCCAGCAGCTTGGGTGTGGTCTCCGAGGGGCCAGTTGAAAAACTGTTTTTT | CASSLGVVSEGPVEKLFF | many | TRBV5-4 | . | TRBJ1-4
TGTGCCAGCAGCCCGCGGACAGGGGGCAATCAGCCCCAGCATTTT | CASSPRTGGNQPQHF | . | TRBV7-2 | TRBD1 | TRBJ1-5
TGCAGTGCTGTTCGAGGGGGGACTAGTCGGGAGCAGTACTTC | CSAVRGGTSREQYF | . | TRBV20-1 | TRBD2 | TRBJ2-7
TGTGCCAGCAGTTTATGGGACAGCAATCAGCCCCAGCATTTT | CASSLWDSNQPQHF | few | TRBV28 | . | TRBJ1-5
TGTGCCACCAGCAGAGGGGGAAACTTTGGAAACACCATATATTTT | CATSRGGNFGNTIYF | . | TRBV15 | . | TRBJ1-3
TGTGCCAGCTCACCGGCAGGGGAGGAGGACGAGCAGTACTTC | CASSPAGEEDEQYF | . | TRBV18 | . | TRBJ2-7
TGCGCCAGCAGCTTGGGGCTGGGCTACGAGCAGTACTTC | CASSLGLGYEQYF | few | TRBV5-1 | . | TRBJ2-7
TGTGCCAGCTCACCGTCCTCTAGCAAACCGGAGACCCAGTACTTC | CASSPSSSKPETQYF | few | TRBV18 | . | TRBJ2-5
TGTGCCAGCAGCACCGCCCGGGACGGGGACTACGAGCAGTACTTC | CASSTARDGDYEQYF | . | TRBV25-1 | . | TRBJ2-7
TGTGCCAGCCACCAAGGGGTCGTTAACTATGGCTACACCTTC | CASHQGVVNYGYTF | few | TRBV6-6 | . | TRBJ1-2
TGTGCCAGCAGCCCCACCGTCCCGGGAGGGGAGCAGTTCTTC | CASSPTVPGGEQFF | many | TRBV4-2 | TRBD2 | TRBJ2-1
TGTGCCAGCACGCTGGGGAGGATCTCCGGGGAGCTGTTTTTT | CASTLGRISGELFF | few | TRBV28 | . | TRBJ2-2
TGCAGCGTGGGCAGGAGCTCCTACGAGCAGTACTTC | CSVGRSSYEQYF | . | TRBV29-1 | . | TRBJ2-7
TGTGCCAGTAGTCCACGGGACTATAGCTCCTACGAGCAGTACTTC | CASSPRDYSSYEQYF | . | TRBV19 | TRBD2 | TRBJ2-7
TGTGCCAGCAGCCAACCTTCGGGACTAGCGAACGAGCAGTACTTC | CASSQPSGLANEQYF | . | TRBV4-2 | TRBD2 | TRBJ2-7
TGTGCCAGCAGTTCTACGGGAGCCCAGTATTTT | CASSSTGAQYF | . | TRBV27 | . | TRBJ2-3
TGTGCCAGCAGCTTGGAAGGCAGACCCCAAGAGACCCAGTACTTC | CASSLEGRPQETQYF | . | TRBV11-2 | . | TRBJ2-5
TGTGCCAGCAGCTTAGTGGCTAGCGGGAGGATTAACGAGCAGTACTTC | CASSLVASGRINEQYF | . | TRBV7-8 | TRBD2 | TRBJ2-7
TGCGCCAGCAGCCATCTAGGGGGCAGCAACACCGGGGAGCTGTTTTTT | CASSHLGGSNTGELFF | few | TRBV4-1 | TRBD1 | TRBJ2-2
TGCAGCGTTGACAAAGGGTTCGAGGGCTACACCTTC | CSVDKGFEGYTF | many | TRBV29-1 | . | TRBJ1-2
TGTGCCAGCAGACCTAGCGGGGTCCCGGTGGATACGCAGTATTTT | CASRPSGVPVDTQYF | . | TRBV6-5 | TRBD2 | TRBJ2-3
TGTGCCAGCAGCCCCCAGACAGGGGACACTGAAGCTTTCTTT | CASSPQTGDTEAFF | few | TRBV7-8 | TRBD1 | TRBJ1-1
TGTGCCAGCAGTTTCTGGGAGTTGGCAGAGACCCAGTACTTC | CASSFWELAETQYF | . | TRBV12-3/TRBV12-4 | . | TRBJ2-5
TGTGCCAGTAGTAAGGGACAGGGGATCCGCGAGCAGTACTTC | CASSKGQGIREQYF | few | TRBV19 | TRBD1 | TRBJ2-7
TGTGCCAGCCGGACAGATAACACCGGGGAGCTGTTTTTT | CASRTDNTGELFF | many | TRBV6-4 | . | TRBJ2-2
TGTGCCAGCAGTTTAGTCTCTGGGGGCTCCTACGAGCAGTACTTC | CASSLVSGGSYEQYF | . | TRBV12-3/TRBV12-4 | . | TRBJ2-7
TGTGCCAGCAGGGACAGAGTGAGCACTGAAGCTTTCTTT | CASRDRVSTEAFF | . | TRBV2 | . | TRBJ1-1
TGCAGTGTAATAGACACAGATACGCAGTATTTT | CSVIDTDTQYF | . | TRBV20-1 | . | TRBJ2-3
TGTGCCACTGGCTCAGGGGATGACGAAAAACTGTTTTTT | CATGSGDDEKLFF | . | TRBV19 | . | TRBJ1-4
TGTGCCAGCAGCTTGGGACAGTGGGAGACCCAGTACTTC | CASSLGQWETQYF | few | TRBV7-2 | TRBD1 | TRBJ2-5
TGTGCCAGCAGTATACAGGGGAGTTGGGACGAGCAGTACTTC | CASSIQGSWDEQYF | many | TRBV12-3/TRBV12-4 | TRBD1 | TRBJ2-7
TGTGCCAGCAGCTTAGTCCCTAGCGGGGGAAATGAGCAGTTCTTC | CASSLVPSGGNEQFF | medium-sized | TRBV7-6 | TRBD2 | TRBJ2-1
TGTGCCAGTAAATCGGACAGGGGGCGATTTCGCGAGCAGTACTTC | CASKSDRGRFREQYF | few | TRBV19 | TRBD1 | TRBJ2-7
TGTGCCAGCGGCCCCGGGGCAGTGGGACAGTTCTTC | CASGPGAVGQFF | few | TRBV7-9 | . | TRBJ2-1
TGCAGTGCTAGAGATAGTCGGGGGAGCTCCTACGAGCAGTACTTC | CSARDSRGSSYEQYF | . | TRBV20-1 | . | TRBJ2-7
TGTGCCAGCAGTTATGGGACTAGCGGGGGTTACAATGAGCAGTTCTTC | CASSYGTSGGYNEQFF | few | TRBV6-5 | TRBD2 | TRBJ2-1
TGTGCCACCAGGGCGGGGGGCACCGGGGAGCTGTTTTTT | CATRAGGTGELFF | . | TRBV24-1 | TRBD2 | TRBJ2-2
TGTGCCAGCAGTCGAACAGGGGTCAAAAACATTCAGTACTTC | CASSRTGVKNIQYF | . | TRBV6-5 | TRBD1 | TRBJ2-4
TGTGCCAGCAGCAAACGTCAGGGGCTGGGGGACACTGAAGCTTTCTTT | CASSKRQGLGDTEAFF | few | TRBV5-4 | . | TRBJ1-1
TGTGCCAGCAGCTGGGAAAATAGCGGGGATAACCCCTACGAGCAGTACTTC | CASSWENSGDNPYEQYF | . | TRBV7-9 | TRBD2 | TRBJ2-7
TGTGCCAGCAGCCCCCCTGTTTTAGCGGGGACCACAGATACGCAGTATTTT | CASSPPVLAGTTDTQYF | few | TRBV6-6 | TRBD2 | TRBJ2-3
TGCAGCGCGTACCAAGAGACCCAGTACTTC | CSAYQETQYF | . | TRBV29-1 | . | TRBJ2-5
TGTGCCAGCAGTTACGGGACAGGGGGCTACGAGCAGTACTTC | CASSYGTGGYEQYF | . | TRBV6-5 | TRBD1 | TRBJ2-7
TGTGCCAGCAGTTACGGGACAGATTTTCAGCCCCAGCATTTT | CASSYGTDFQPQHF | . | TRBV6-6 | TRBD1 | TRBJ1-5